Included here is one T cell receptor beta chain sequence, with context. The sample is drawn from a study of blood T cell repertoires in COVID-19. About the research overall: Researchers got acute and convalescent COVID-19 samples from the United States, Italy and Spain. T cells, B-cell-depleted T cells, or PBMCs supplied cDNA or gDNA.

In the source study's methods: By means of reference gene primer amplification, nucleated cell counts were estimated. The table came from immunoSEQ multiplex PCR; TCRdb's copy has only in-frame clones and leaves some out. Clone size and the V and J calls come from that table; the DNA yielded D and trimming. The sample consists of about 50,000 clones, roughly 82% of them appearing once. The CDR3 has 15 amino acids. Germline assignment: CDR1 SGDLS and CDR2 YYNGEE. The V end lost 4 bases, the J end lost 8 bases, and 19 bases lay between the germline ends. Sequenced material: peripheral blood. The receptor was isolated from an older woman with acute or convalescent COVID-19. The chain combines TRBV9 with TRBJ1-3, with a possible D match to TRBD1 (5 bases). CDR3 loop: CASSLSGLAGDTIYF. DNA for the CDR3: TGTGCCAGCAGCCTGTCCGGCCTTGCGGGGGACACCATATATTTT.